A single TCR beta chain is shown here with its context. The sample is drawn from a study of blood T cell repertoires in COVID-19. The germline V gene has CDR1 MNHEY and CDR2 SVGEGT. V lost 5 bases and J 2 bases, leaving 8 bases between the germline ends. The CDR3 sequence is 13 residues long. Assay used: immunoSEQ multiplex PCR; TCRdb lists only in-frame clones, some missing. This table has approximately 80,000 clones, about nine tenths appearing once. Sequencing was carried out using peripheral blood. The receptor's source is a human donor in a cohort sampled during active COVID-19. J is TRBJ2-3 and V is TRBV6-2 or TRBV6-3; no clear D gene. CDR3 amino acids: CASSHGDTDTQYF. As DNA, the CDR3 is TGTGCCAGCAGTCACGGAGACACAGATACGCAGTATTTT.